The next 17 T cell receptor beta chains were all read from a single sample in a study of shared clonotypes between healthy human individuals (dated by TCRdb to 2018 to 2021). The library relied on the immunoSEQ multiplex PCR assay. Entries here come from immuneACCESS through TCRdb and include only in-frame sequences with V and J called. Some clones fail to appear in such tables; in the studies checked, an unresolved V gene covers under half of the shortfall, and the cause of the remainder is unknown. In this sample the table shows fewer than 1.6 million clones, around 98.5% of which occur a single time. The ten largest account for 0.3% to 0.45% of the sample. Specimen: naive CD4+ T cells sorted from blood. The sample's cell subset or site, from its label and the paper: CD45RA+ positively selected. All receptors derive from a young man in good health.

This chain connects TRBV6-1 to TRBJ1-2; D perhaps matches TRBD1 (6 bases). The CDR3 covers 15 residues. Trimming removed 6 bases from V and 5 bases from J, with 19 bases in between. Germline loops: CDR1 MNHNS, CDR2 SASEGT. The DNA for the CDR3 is TGTGCCAGCAGCCCAATACCGAACAGGGAGTATGGCTACACCTTC. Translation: CASSPIPNREYGYTF.

CDR3 amino acids: CASSLAQGLREQYF. DNA of the CDR3: TGTGCCAGCAGCTTGGCACAGGGGTTGAGGGAGCAGTACTTC. This sequence joins TRBV5-4 and TRBJ2-7, with TRBD1 identical over 7 bases. CDR1 and CDR2 (germline): SGHNT, YYREEE (reference sequence). The CDR3 loop spans 14 amino acids. With 0 bases clipped from V and 7 bases from J, the junction kept 7 bases outside the gene matches.

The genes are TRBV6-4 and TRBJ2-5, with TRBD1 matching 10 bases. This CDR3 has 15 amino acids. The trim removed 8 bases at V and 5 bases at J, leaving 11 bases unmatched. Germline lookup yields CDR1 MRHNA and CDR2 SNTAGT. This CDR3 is CASPAQTGGWETQYF. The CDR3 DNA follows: TGTGCCAGCCCGGCCCAGACAGGGGGCTGGGAGACCCAGTACTTC.

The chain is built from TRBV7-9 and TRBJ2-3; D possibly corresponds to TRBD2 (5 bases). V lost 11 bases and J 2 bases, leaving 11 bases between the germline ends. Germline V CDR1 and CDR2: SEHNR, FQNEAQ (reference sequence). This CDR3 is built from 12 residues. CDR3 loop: CAFGGYTDTQYF. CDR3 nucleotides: TGTGCCTTCGGAGGATACACAGATACGCAGTATTTT.

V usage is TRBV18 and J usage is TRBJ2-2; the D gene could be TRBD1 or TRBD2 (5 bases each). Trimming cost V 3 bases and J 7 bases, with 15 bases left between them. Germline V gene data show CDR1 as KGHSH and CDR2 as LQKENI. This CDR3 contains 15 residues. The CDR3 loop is CASSPRDATLGELFF. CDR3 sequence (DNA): TGTGCCAGCTCACCCAGGGACGCCACCCTCGGGGAGCTGTTTTTT.

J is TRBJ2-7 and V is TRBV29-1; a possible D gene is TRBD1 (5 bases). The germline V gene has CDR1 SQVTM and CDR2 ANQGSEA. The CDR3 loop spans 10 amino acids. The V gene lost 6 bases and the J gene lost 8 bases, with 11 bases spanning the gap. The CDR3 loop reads CSVDQGKQYF. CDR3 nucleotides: TGCAGCGTCGATCAGGGAAAGCAGTACTTC.

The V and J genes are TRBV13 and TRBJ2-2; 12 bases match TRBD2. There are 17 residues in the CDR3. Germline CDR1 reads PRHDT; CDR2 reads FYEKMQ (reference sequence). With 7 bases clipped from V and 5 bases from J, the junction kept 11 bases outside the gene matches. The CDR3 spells CASKHGLAGFLTGELFF. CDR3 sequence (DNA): TGTGCCAGCAAACACGGACTAGCGGGATTCCTGACCGGGGAGCTGTTTTTT. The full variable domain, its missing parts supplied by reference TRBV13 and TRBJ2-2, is AAGVIQSPRHLIKEKRETATLKCYPIPRHDTVYWYQQGPGQDPQFLISFYEKMQSDKGSIPDRFSAQQFSDYHSELNMSSLELGDSALYFCASKHGLAGFLTGELFFGEGSRLTVL.

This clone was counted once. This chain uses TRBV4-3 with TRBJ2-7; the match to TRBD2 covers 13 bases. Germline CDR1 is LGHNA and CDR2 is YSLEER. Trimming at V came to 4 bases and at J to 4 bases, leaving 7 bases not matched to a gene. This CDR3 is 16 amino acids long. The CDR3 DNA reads TGCGCCAGCAGCCTAACTTTGACTAGCGGGAGGTACGAGCAGTACTTC. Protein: CASSLTLTSGRYEQYF.

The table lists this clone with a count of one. The CDR3 DNA follows: TGTGCCAGCAGCTTGTTCGGGGACCCCTACAATGAGCAGTTCTTC. It is translated as CASSLFGDPYNEQFF. The V gene is TRBV5-4, the J gene TRBJ2-1; D could derive from TRBD1 or TRBD2 (5 bases each). Trimming left V 1 base short and J 2 bases short, with 10 bases between. Germline V gene lookup returns CDR1 SGHNT and CDR2 YYREEE (reference sequence). The CDR3 runs to 15 residues.

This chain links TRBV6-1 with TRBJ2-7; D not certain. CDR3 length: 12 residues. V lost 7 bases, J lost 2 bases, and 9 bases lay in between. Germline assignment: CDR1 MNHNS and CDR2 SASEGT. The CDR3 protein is CASTRGTYEQYF. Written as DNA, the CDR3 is TGTGCCAGCACCCGTGGTACCTACGAGCAGTACTTC.

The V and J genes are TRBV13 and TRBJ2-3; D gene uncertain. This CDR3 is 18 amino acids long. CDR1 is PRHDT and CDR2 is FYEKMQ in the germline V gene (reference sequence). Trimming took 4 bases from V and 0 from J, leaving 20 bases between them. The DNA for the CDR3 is TGTGCCAGCAGCTCCCGAAGCCCCCAGCCTTCGAGCACAGATACGCAGTATTTT. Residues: CASSSRSPQPSSTDTQYF.

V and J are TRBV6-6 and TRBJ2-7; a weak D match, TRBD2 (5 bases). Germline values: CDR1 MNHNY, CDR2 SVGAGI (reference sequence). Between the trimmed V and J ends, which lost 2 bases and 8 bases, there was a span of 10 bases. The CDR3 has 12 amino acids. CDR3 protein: CASSYEGSKQYF. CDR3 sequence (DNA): TGTGCCAGCAGTTACGAAGGGAGTAAGCAGTACTTC.

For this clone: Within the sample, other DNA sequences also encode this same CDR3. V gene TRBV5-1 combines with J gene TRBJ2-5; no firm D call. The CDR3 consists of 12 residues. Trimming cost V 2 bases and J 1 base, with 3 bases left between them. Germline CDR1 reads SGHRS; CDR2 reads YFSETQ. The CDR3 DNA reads TGCGCCAGCAGCTTCGCCCAAGAGACCCAGTACTTC. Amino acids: CASSFAQETQYF.

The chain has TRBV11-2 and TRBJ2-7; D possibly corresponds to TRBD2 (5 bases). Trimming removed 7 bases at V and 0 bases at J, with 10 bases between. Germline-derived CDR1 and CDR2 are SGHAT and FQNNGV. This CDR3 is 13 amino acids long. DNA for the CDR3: TGTGCCAGCAACACCGCGGGCTCCTACGAGCAGTACTTC. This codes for CASNTAGSYEQYF.

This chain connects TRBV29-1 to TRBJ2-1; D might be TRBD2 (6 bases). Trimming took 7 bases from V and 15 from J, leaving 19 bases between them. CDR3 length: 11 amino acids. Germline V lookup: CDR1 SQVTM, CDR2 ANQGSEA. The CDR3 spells CSGYLTEGPFF. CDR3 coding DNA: TGCAGCGGGTACTTAACGGAGGGCCCGTTCTTC.

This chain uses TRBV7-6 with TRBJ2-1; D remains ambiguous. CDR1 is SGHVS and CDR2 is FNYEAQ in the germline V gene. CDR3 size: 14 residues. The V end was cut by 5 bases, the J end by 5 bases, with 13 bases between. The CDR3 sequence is CASSPRWTHNEQFF. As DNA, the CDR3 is TGTGCCAGCAGCCCACGGTGGACCCACAATGAGCAGTTCTTC.

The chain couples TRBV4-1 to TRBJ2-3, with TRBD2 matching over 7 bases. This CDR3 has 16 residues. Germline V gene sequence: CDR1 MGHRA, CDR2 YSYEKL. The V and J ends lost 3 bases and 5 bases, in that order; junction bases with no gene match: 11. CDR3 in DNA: TGCGCCAGCAGCCAGTGGAGGGAGGGAAGGAGAGATACGCAGTATTTT. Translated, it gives CASSQWREGRRDTQYF.